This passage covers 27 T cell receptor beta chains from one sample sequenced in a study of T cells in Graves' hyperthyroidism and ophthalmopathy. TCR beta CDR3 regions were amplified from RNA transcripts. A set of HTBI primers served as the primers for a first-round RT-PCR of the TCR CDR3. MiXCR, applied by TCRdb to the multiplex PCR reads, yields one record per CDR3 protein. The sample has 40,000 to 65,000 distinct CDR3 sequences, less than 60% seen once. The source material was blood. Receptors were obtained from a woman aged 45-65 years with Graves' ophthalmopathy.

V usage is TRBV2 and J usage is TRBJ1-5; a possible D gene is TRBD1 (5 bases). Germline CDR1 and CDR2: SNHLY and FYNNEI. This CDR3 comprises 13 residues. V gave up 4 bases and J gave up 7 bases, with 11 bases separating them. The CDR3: CASSGGREQPQHF. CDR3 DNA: TGTGCCAGCAGTGGCGGCAGGGAACAGCCCCAGCATTTT.

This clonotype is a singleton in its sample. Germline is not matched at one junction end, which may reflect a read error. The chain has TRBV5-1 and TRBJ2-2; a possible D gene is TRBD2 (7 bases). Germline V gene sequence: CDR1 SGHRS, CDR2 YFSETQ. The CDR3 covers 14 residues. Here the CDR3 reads CANSFGGDTGGLFF. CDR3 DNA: TGCGCCAACAGCTTTGGGGGGGACACCGGGGGGCTGTTTTTT.

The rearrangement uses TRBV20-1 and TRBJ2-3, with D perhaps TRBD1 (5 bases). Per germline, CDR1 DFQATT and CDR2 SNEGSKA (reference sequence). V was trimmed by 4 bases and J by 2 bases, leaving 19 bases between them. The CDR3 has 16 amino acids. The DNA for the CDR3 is TGCAGTGCTAAAGACAGTGAAGTAGGAGACACAGATACGCAGTATTTT. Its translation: CSAKDSEVGDTDTQYF.

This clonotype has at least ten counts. CDR3 amino acids: CSVERGNYEQYF. DNA of the CDR3: TGCAGCGTTGAACGCGGAAACTACGAGCAGTACTTC. The chain carries TRBV29-1 and TRBJ2-7; D unresolved. Trimming took off 2 bases at V and 3 bases at J, with 8 bases between the two ends. Germline V lookup: CDR1 SQVTM, CDR2 ANQGSEA. This CDR3 has 12 residues.

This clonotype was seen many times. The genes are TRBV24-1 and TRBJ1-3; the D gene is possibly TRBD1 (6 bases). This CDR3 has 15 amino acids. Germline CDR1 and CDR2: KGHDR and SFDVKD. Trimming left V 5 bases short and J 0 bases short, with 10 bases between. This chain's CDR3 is CATSGGPISGNTIYF. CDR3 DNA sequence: TGTGCCACCAGTGGGGGGCCTATCTCTGGAAACACCATATATTTT.

This CDR3 is CATSRMTGSGNTIYF. CDR3 sequence (DNA): TGTGCCACCAGCAGAATGACAGGGTCTGGAAACACCATATATTTT. This sequence joins TRBV15 and TRBJ1-3; TRBD1 agrees at 7 bases. The CDR3 spans 15 residues. With 2 bases clipped from V and 1 base from J, the junction kept 2 bases outside the gene matches. The V gene's germline CDR1 is LNHNV and CDR2 YYDKDF (reference sequence). The complete variable domain, with remaining parts taken from reference TRBV15 and TRBJ1-3, reads DAMVIQNPRYQVTQFGKPVTLSCSQTLNHNVMYWYQQKSSQAPKLLFHYYDKDFNNEADTPDNFQSRRPNTSFCFLDIRSPGLGDTAMYLCATSRMTGSGNTIYFGEGSWLTVV.

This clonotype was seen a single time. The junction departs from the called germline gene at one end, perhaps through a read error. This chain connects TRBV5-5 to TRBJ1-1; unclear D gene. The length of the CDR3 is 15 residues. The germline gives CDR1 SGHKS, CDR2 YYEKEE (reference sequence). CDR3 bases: TGTGCCAGCAGCTTGGAGTCGACTTCTCGGTTGTCTGCTCTCTTT. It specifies CASSLESTSRLSALF.

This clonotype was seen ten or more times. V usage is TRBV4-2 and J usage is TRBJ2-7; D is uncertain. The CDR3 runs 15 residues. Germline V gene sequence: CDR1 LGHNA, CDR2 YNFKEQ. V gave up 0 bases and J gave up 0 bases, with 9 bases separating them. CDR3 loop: CASSQDVGSSYEQYF. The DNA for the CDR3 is TGTGCCAGCAGCCAAGATGTCGGAAGCTCCTACGAGCAGTACTTC.

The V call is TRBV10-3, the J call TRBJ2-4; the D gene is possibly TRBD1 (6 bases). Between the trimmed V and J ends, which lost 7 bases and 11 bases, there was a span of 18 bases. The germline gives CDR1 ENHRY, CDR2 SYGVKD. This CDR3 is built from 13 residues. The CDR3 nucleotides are TGTGCCATCACCCCCAGGGGCCAGGGATTTCAGTACTTC. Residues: CAITPRGQGFQYF.

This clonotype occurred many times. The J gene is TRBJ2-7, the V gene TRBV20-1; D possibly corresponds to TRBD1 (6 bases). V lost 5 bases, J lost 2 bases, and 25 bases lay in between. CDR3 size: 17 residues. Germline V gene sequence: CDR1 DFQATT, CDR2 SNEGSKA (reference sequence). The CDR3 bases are TGCAGTGCTGGCCTTCACAAGAAGGGGGAGATGGCCTACGAGCAGTACTTC. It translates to CSAGLHKKGEMAYEQYF.

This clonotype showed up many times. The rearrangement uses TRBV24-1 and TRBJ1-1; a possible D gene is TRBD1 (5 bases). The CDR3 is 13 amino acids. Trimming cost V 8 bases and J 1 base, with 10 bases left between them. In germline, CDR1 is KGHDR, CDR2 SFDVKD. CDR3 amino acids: CATMGQPNTEAFF. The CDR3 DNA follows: TGTGCCACCATGGGGCAGCCGAACACTGAAGCTTTCTTT.

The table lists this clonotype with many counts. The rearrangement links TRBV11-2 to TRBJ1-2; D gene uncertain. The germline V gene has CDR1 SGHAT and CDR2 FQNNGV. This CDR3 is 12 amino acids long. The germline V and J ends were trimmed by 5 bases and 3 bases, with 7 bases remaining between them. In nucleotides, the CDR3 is TGTGCCAGCAGCCACGACCACTATGGCTACACCTTC. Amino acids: CASSHDHYGYTF.

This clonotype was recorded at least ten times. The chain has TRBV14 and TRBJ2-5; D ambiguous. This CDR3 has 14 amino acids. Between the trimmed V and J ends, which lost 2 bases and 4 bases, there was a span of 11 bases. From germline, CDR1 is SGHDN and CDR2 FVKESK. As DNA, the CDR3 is TGTGCCAGCAGCCAATTAAGGATTATAGAGACCCAGTACTTC. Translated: CASSQLRIIETQYF.

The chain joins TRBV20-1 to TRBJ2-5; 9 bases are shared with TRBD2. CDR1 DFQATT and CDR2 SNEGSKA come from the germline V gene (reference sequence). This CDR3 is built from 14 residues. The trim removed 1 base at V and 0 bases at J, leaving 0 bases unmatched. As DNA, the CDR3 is TGCAGTGCTAGAGGGACTAGCGACCAAGAGACCCAGTACTTC. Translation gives CSARGTSDQETQYF.

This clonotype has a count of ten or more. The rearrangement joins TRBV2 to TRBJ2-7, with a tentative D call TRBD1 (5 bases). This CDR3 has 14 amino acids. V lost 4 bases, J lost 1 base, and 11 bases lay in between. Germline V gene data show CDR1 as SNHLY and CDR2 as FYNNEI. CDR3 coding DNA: TGTGCCAGCAGTGTCCTGGCAGGGTCCTACGAGCAGTACTTC. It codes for CASSVLAGSYEQYF.

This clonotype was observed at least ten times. Here the CDR3 DNA reads TGTGCCAGCAGCTTAGCCTCCGGGACAGGGGATGAAAAACTGTTTTTT. Translating gives CASSLASGTGDEKLFF. This rearrangement joins TRBV7-9 to TRBJ1-4, with 10 bases that match TRBD1. There are 16 residues in the CDR3. V was pared by 0 bases and J by 6 bases, with 4 bases of the junction left unmatched. Germline values: CDR1 SEHNR, CDR2 FQNEAQ (reference sequence). The whole variable domain, remainder taken from reference TRBV7-9 and TRBJ1-4, is DTGVSQNPRHKITKRGQNVTFRCDPISEHNRLYWYRQTLGQGPEFLTYFQNEAQLEKSRLLSDRFSAERPKGSFSTLEIQRTEQGDSAMYLCASSLASGTGDEKLFFGSGTQLSVL.

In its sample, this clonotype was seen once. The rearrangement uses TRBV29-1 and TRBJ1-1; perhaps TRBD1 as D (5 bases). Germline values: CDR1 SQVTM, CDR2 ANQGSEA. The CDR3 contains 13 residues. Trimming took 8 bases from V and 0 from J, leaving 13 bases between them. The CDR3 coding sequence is TGCAGCAGTTTCCCGGGGCTGAACACTGAAGCTTTCTTT. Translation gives CSSFPGLNTEAFF.

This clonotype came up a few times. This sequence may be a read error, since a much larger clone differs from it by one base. This chain's CDR3 is CASSRGTASAYEQYF. The CDR3 region has the DNA TGTGCCAGCAGTCGGGGGACAGCGAGCGCCTACGAGCAGTACTTC. The V call is TRBV6-2 or TRBV6-3, the J call TRBJ2-7; possibly TRBD1 for D (7 bases). CDR1 and CDR2 from the germline V gene are MNHEY and SVGEGT. This CDR3 has 15 residues. Trimming cost V 5 bases and J 2 bases, with 16 bases left between them.

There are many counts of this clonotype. CDR3 bases: TGCGCCAGCAGCTTGGTTGGACAGGGTGAGACCCAGTACTTC. It translates to CASSLVGQGETQYF. The chain recombines TRBV5-1 with TRBJ2-5; 8 bases map to TRBD1. With V trimmed by 0 bases and J by 5 bases, 3 bases remained unmatched. This CDR3 spans 14 amino acids. Germline V gives CDR1 SGHRS, CDR2 YFSETQ.

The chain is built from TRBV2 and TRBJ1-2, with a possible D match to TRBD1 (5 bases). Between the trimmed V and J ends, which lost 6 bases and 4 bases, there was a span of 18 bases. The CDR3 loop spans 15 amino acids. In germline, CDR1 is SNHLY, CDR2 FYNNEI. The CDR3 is CASSRSPGPIYGYTF. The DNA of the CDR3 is TGTGCCAGCAGCCGCTCACCAGGGCCGATCTATGGCTACACCTTC.

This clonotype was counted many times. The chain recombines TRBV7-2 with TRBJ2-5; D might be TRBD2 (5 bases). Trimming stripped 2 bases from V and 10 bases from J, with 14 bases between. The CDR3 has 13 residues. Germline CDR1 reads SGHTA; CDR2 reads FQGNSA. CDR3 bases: TGTGCCAGCAGCTTATCAGGCCCCCGGGGCCAGTACTTC. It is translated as CASSLSGPRGQYF. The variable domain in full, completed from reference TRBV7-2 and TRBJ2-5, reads GAGVSQSPSNKVTEKGKDVELRCDPISGHTALYWYRQSLGQGLEFLIYFQGNSAPDKSGLPSDRFSAERTGGSVSTLTIQRTQQEDSAVYLCASSLSGPRGQYFGPGTRLLVL.

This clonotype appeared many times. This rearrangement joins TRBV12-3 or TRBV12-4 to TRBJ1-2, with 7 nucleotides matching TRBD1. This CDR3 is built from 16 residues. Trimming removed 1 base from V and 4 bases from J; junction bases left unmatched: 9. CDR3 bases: TGTGCCAGCAGTTTAGTCCGGAGACAGGGCACCTATGGCTACACCTTC. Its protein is CASSLVRRQGTYGYTF.

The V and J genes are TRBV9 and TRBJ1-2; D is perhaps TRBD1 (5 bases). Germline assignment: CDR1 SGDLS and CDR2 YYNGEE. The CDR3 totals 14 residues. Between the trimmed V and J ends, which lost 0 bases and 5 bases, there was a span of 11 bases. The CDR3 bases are TGTGCCAGCAGCGTAGATAGGGGCGTATATGGCTACACCTTC. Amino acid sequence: CASSVDRGVYGYTF.

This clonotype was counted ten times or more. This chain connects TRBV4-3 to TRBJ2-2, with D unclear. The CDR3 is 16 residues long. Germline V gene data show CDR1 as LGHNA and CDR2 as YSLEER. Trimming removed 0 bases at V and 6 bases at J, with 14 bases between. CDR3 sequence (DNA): TGCGCCAGCAGCCAAGATCGGTACGCCCCTGCCGGGGAGCTGTTTTTT. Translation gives CASSQDRYAPAGELFF.

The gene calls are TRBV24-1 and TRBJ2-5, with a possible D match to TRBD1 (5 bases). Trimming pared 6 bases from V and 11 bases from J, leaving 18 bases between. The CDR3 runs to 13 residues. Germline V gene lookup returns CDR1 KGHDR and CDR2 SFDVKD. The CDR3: CATSHPVTGTQYF. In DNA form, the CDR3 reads TGTGCCACCAGTCACCCCGTCACAGGTACGCAGTACTTC.

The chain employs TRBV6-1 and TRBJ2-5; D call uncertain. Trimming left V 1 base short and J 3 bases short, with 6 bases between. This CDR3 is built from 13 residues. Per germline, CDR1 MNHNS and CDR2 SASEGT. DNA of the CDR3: TGTGCCAGCAGTGAAGGGATAAAAGAGACCCAGTACTTC. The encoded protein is CASSEGIKETQYF.

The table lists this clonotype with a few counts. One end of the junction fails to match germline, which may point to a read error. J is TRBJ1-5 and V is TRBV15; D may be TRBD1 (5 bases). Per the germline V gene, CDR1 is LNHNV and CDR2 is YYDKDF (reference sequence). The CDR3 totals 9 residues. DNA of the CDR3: TGTGCCACCAGCAGTGCCAGGGTGTTT. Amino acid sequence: CATSSARVF. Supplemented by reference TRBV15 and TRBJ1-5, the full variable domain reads DAMVIQNPRYQVTQFGKPVTLSCSQTLNHNVMYWYQQKSSQAPKLLFHYYDKDFNNEADTPDNFQSRRPNTSFCFLDIRSPGLGDTAMYLCATSSARVFGDGTRLSIL.